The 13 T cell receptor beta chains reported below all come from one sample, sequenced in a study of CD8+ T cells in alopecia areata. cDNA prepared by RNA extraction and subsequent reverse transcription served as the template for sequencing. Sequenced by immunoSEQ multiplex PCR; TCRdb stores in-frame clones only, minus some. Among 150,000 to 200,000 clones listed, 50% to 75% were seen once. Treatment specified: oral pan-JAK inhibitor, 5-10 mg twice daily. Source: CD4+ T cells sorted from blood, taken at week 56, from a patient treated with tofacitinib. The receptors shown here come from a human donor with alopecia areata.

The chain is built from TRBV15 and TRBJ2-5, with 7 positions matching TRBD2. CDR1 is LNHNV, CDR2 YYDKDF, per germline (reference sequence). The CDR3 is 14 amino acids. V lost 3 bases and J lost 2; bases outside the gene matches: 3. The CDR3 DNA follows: TGTGCCACCAGCAGGGGGGGGAGGCAAGAGACCCAGTACTTC. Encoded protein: CATSRGGRQETQYF. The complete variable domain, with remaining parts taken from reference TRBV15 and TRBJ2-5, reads DAMVIQNPRYQVTQFGKPVTLSCSQTLNHNVMYWYQQKSSQAPKLLFHYYDKDFNNEADTPDNFQSRRPNTSFCFLDIRSPGLGDTAMYLCATSRGGRQETQYFGPGTRLLVL.

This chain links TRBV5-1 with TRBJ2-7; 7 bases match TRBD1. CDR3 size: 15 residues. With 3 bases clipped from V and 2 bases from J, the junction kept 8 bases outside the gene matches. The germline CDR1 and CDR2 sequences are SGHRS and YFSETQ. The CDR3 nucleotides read TGCGCCAGCAGCTCATCCGACAGGGCGGCCTACGAGCAGTACTTC. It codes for CASSSSDRAAYEQYF.

Written as DNA, the CDR3 is TGCAGCGTGGGGAGAGGAGGGCATGAGCAGTTCTTC. Its protein product is CSVGRGGHEQFF. This chain uses TRBV29-1 with TRBJ2-1, with TRBD2 as a possible D gene (6 bases). V lost 6 bases and J lost 8, with 14 bases in between. The germline V gene has CDR1 SQVTM and CDR2 ANQGSEA. This CDR3 is built from 12 residues.

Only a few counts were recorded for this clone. The CDR3 region has the DNA TGTGCCTGGAGGGCCGTGCCCGCCAGGTTGTATGAGCAGTTCTTC. Its translation is CAWRAVPARLYEQFF. The chain has TRBV30 and TRBJ2-1; D remains unclear. Germline V gene lookup returns CDR1 GTSNPN and CDR2 SVGIG (reference sequence). The CDR3 consists of 15 residues. V lost 3 bases and J 8 bases, leaving 20 bases between the germline ends.

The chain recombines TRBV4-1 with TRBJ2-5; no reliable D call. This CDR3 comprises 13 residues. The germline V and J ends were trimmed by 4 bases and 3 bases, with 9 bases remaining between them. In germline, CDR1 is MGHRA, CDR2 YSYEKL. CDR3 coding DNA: TGCGCCAGCAGCCTTAACTCTGAAGAGACCCAGTACTTC. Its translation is CASSLNSEETQYF.

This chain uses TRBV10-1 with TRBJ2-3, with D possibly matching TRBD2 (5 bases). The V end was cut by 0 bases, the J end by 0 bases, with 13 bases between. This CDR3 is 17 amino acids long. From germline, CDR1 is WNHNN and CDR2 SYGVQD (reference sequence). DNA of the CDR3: TGCGCCAGCAGTGAGTCGACCGGGATTCTCAGCACAGATACGCAGTATTTT. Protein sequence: CASSESTGILSTDTQYF.

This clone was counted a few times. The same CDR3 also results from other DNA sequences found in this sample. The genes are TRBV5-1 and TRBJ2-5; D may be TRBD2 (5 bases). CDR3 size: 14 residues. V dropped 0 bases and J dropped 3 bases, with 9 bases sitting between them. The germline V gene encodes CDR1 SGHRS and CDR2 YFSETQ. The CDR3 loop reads CASSLAAGEETQYF. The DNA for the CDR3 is TGCGCCAGCAGCTTGGCCGCGGGCGAAGAGACCCAGTACTTC.

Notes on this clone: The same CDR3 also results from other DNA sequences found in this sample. The chain's CDR3 is CSVGRGLTDTQYF. The CDR3 DNA reads as TGCAGCGTTGGGCGGGGGCTTACAGATACGCAGTATTTT. The chain uses TRBV29-1 and TRBJ2-3; D possibly corresponds to TRBD2 (7 bases). Looked up from germline, CDR1 is SQVTM and CDR2 is ANQGSEA. The CDR3 has 13 amino acids. The ends were cut back, 4 bases at V and 3 bases at J, with 11 bases in the middle.

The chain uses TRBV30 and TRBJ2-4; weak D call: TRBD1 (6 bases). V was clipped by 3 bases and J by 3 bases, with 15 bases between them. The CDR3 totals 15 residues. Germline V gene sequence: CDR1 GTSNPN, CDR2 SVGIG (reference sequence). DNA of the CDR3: TGTGCCTGGAGCAATAAACAGGGAAACAAAAACATTCAGTACTTC. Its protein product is CAWSNKQGNKNIQYF.

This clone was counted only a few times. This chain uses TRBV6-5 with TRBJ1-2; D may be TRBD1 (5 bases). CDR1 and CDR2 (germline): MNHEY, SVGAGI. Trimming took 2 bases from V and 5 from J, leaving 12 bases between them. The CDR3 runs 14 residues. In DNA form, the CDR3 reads TGTGCCAGCAGTTACGGGACGGGGATATATGGCTACACCTTC. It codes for CASSYGTGIYGYTF.

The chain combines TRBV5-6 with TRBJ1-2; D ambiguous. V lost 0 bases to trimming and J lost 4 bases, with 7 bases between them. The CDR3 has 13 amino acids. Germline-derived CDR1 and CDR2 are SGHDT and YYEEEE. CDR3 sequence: CASSLDTLYGYTF. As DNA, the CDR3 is TGTGCCAGCAGCTTGGACACCCTCTATGGCTACACCTTC.

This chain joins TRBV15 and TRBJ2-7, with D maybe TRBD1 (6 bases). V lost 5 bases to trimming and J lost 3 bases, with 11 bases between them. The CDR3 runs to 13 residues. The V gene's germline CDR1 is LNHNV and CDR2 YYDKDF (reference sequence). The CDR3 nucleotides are TGTGCCACCAGCCCTAACAGGGACTACGAGCAGTACTTC. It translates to CATSPNRDYEQYF.

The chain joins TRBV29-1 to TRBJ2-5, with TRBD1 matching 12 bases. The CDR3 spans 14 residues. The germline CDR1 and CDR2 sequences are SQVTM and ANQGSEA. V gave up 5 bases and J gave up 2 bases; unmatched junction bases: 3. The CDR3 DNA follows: TGCAGCGTTCGGGGACAGGGGGCACAAGAGACCCAGTACTTC. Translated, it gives CSVRGQGAQETQYF.